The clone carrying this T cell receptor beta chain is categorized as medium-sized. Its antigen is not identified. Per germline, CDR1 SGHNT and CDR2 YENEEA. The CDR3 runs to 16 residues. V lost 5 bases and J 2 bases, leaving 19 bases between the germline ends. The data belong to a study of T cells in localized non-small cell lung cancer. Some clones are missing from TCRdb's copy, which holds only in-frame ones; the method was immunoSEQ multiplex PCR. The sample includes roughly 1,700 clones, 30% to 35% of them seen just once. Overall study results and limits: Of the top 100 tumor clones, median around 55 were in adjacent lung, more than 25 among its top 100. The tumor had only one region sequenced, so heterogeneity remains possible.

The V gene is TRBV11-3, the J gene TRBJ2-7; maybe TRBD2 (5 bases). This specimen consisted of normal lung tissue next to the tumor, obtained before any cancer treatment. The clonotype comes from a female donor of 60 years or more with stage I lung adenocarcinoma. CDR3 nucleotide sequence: TGTGCCAGCAGCCGCGGGCCCCGACAACCGCCCTACGAGCAGTACTTC. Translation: CASSRGPRQPPYEQYF. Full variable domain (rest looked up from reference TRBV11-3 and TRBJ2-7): EAGVVQSPRYKIIEKKQPVAFWCNPISGHNTLYWYLQNLGQGPELLIRYENEEAVDDSQLPKDRFSAERLKGVDSTLKIQPAELGDSAVYLCASSRGPRQPPYEQYFGPGTRLTVT.